This entry lists 15 T cell receptor beta chains sequenced from one sample in a study of STAT3 mutations in large granular lymphocyte leukemia. General study points: Every T-cell large granular lymphocyte leukemia patient had at least one immunodominant TCR beta clonotype.

What these receptors recognize is not known. Produced via immunoSEQ multiplex PCR; TCRdb's table is partial and in-frame only. In the table there are some 9,800 clones, 87% of which are singletons. Material for sequencing was peripheral blood mononuclear cells. The source of these receptors is a man in his 60s with T-cell large granular lymphocyte leukemia. Some clones in this sample may be carry-over from other donors' samples.

The gene calls are TRBV7-2 and TRBJ2-7, with TRBD2 matching over 10 bases. V shed 2 bases, J shed 3 bases, and the junction held 7 bases outside the gene matches. Germline V gene sequence: CDR1 SGHTA, CDR2 FQGNSA. The CDR3 is made up of 16 amino acids. CDR3 protein: CASSLTSGAALYEQYF. CDR3 in DNA: TGTGCCAGCAGCTTAACTAGCGGGGCCGCTCTCTACGAGCAGTACTTC.

V usage is TRBV25-1 and J usage is TRBJ2-7; D is unresolved. The CDR3 length is 14 residues. Looked up from germline, CDR1 is MGHDK and CDR2 is SYGVNS. V lost 1 base and J 7 bases, leaving 14 bases between the germline ends. The CDR3 DNA reads TGTGCCAGCAGTGAATTAGGCTCCCCTAGGGAGCAGTACTTC. Translated: CASSELGSPREQYF.

The chain joins TRBV29-1 to TRBJ1-1; D may be TRBD1 (6 bases). Per germline, CDR1 SQVTM and CDR2 ANQGSEA. Trimming removed 6 bases from V and 5 bases from J, with 19 bases in between. This CDR3 contains 14 residues. The CDR3 DNA follows: TGCAGCGTAGCCCAACAGGGAGGGGAGACTGAAGCTTTCTTT. This codes for CSVAQQGGETEAFF.

The chain carries TRBV5-1 and TRBJ2-3, with D perhaps matching TRBD1 (5 bases). This CDR3 has 16 residues. V lost 5 bases to trimming and J lost 0 bases, with 16 bases between them. Germline-derived CDR1 and CDR2 are SGHRS and YFSETQ. The CDR3 here is CASSPPDSPSTDTQYF. For the CDR3, the DNA is TGCGCCAGCAGTCCACCCGACAGTCCGAGCACAGATACGCAGTATTTT.

J is TRBJ2-3 and V is TRBV5-4; TRBD1 is a possible D gene (5 bases). V dropped 5 bases and J dropped 1 base, with 11 bases sitting between them. Germline V lookup: CDR1 SGHNT, CDR2 YYREEE (reference sequence). The CDR3 consists of 14 residues. DNA of the CDR3: TGTGCCAGCAGTGTGCTAGGGGGCACAGATACGCAGTATTTT. Translating it yields CASSVLGGTDTQYF.

The chain is built from TRBV6-5 and TRBJ1-2; D call uncertain. CDR1 and CDR2 (germline): MNHEY, SVGAGI. The CDR3 is 12 residues long. Trimming took off 4 bases at V and 7 bases at J, with 10 bases between the two ends. DNA of the CDR3: TGTGCCAGCAGTTTGGAGAGCGGTGGCTACACCTTC. It yields the protein CASSLESGGYTF.

A word on this clone: Other nucleotide sequences in the sample specify the same CDR3. The rearrangement links TRBV28 to TRBJ1-5; tentative D call: TRBD1 (5 bases). The V end lost 3 bases, the J end lost 4 bases, and 10 bases lay between the germline ends. Germline CDR1 is MDHEN and CDR2 is SYDVKM. CDR3 length: 14 amino acids. CDR3: CASSLPGGNQPQHF. The CDR3 region has the DNA TGTGCCAGCAGTTTGCCTGGGGGGAATCAGCCCCAGCATTTT.

This clone appeared once. The chain combines TRBV7-9 with TRBJ1-6; D gene unclear. This CDR3 region has 12 residues. The germline gives CDR1 SEHNR, CDR2 FQNEAQ (reference sequence). Trimming took off 4 bases at V and 8 bases at J, with 6 bases between the two ends. Here the CDR3 reads CASSWDYSPLHF. In nucleotides, the CDR3 is TGTGCCAGCAGCTGGGATTATTCACCCCTCCACTTT.

V and J are TRBV19 and TRBJ2-7; the match to TRBD2 covers 7 bases. The germline V gene encodes CDR1 LNHDA and CDR2 SQIVND (reference sequence). The length of the CDR3 is 14 residues. The J segment lost 2 bases and the V segment lost 5 bases, leaving 6 bases of the junction unmatched. The CDR3 here is CASSPGTTTYEQYF. The CDR3 region has the DNA TGTGCCAGTAGTCCCGGGACTACTACCTACGAGCAGTACTTC.

The chain joins TRBV18 to TRBJ2-2; TRBD1 matches at 7 bases. Germline loops: CDR1 KGHSH, CDR2 LQKENI. V trimming: 2 bases; J trimming: 7 bases; junction bases outside the gene matches: 7. There are 15 residues in the CDR3. CDR3 sequence (DNA): TGTGCCAGCTCACCAAGAACAGGGGTCGACGGGGAGCTGTTTTTT. This encodes CASSPRTGVDGELFF.

This clone was seen more than once but under ten times. In nucleotides, the CDR3 is TGTGCCAGCAGTCCACTAGCGGCCGGCTCCTACAATGAGCAGTTCTTC. Its translation is CASSPLAAGSYNEQFF. The chain combines TRBV27 with TRBJ2-1, with TRBD2 identical over 8 bases. CDR3 length equals 16 residues. Germline CDR1 reads MNHEY; CDR2 reads SMNVEV (reference sequence). V was pared by 5 bases and J by 0 bases, with 6 bases of the junction left unmatched.

The gene calls are TRBV4-3 and TRBJ2-1; the match to TRBD2 covers 7 bases. V dropped 1 base and J dropped 12; count of bases not matched to a gene: 6. The CDR3 runs to 13 residues. CDR1 and CDR2 from the germline V gene are LGHNA and YSLEER. The CDR3 DNA sequence: TGCGCCAGCAGCCAAGTACTAGCGAGGGCGCAGTTCTTC. It translates to CASSQVLARAQFF.

This chain joins TRBV7-3 and TRBJ2-1; TRBD2 matches 9 bases. The CDR3 is 16 residues long. The germline V gene has CDR1 SGHTA and CDR2 FQGTGA. J gave up 4 bases and V 5 bases, and 9 bases lay outside the gene matches. The CDR3 DNA follows: TGTGCCAGCAGCAAAGTAGCGGGAGCGGGATACAATGAGCAGTTCTTC. This sequence encodes CASSKVAGAGYNEQFF.

There are a few counts of this clone. The rearrangement joins TRBV6-1 to TRBJ1-5; no clear D gene. CDR3 size: 14 residues. V was shortened by 4 bases and J by 3 bases, with 10 bases between the two germline ends. CDR1 and CDR2 (germline): MNHNS, SASEGT. DNA of the CDR3: TGTGCCAGCAGTGTGCAGGTCACCAATCAGCCCCAGCATTTT. Its protein product is CASSVQVTNQPQHF.

The chain couples TRBV18 to TRBJ2-7; D ambiguous. The germline V gene encodes CDR1 KGHSH and CDR2 LQKENI. The CDR3 covers 13 residues. The V end was cut by 9 bases, the J end by 2 bases, with 14 bases between. DNA of the CDR3: TGTGCCAGTTTGAGACTTGGCGCCTACGAGCAGTACTTC. This translates into CASLRLGAYEQYF.